These T cell receptor beta chains were read from a single sample in a study of cytomegalovirus exposure and HLA in healthy donors. Profiling relied on immunoSEQ multiplex PCR, and the TCRdb table lists in-frame clones only, not all of them. The sample consists of tens of thousands of clones, around nine tenths of them appearing once. The sample was PBMCs. The receptors were gathered from a woman aged 18 to 35 in good health and CMV-seropositive. CDR3s include the opening cysteine and the closing phenylalanine or tryptophan. Each record gives: V gene, clone size, D gene, J gene, CDR3 protein, CDR3 DNA. A D gene is named only where the DNA matches it firmly. Where a row states a size, it is once, few, many or the class of an expanded clone; other rows omit it.

TRBV10-2	-	TRBD1	TRBJ1-5	CASSDTIGQGVRNQPQHF	TGCGCCAGCAGTGATACCATAGGACAGGGGGTGCGCAATCAGCCCCAGCATTTT
TRBV5-4	-	-	TRBJ2-7	CASSLGQSHEQYF	TGTGCCAGCAGCTTGGGACAGTCTCACGAGCAGTACTTC
TRBV11-2	-	-	TRBJ2-1	CASSHRDSLDEQFF	TGTGCCAGCAGCCACCGGGACTCTTTGGATGAGCAGTTCTTC
TRBV6-5	-	TRBD1	TRBJ1-2	CASSQQGRSDGYTF	TGTGCCAGCAGCCAACAGGGGAGGAGCGATGGCTACACCTTC
TRBV4-1	-	-	TRBJ1-1	CASSHRPVPIMNTEAFF	TGCGCCAGCAGCCACCGCCCGGTCCCAATTATGAACACTGAAGCTTTCTTT
TRBV4-1	-	TRBD1	TRBJ2-3	CASSHPDRVTDTQYF	TGCGCCAGCAGCCACCCGGACAGGGTAACAGATACGCAGTATTTT
TRBV10-1	-	-	TRBJ2-7	CASSGSSYEQYF	TGCGCCAGCTCAGGCAGCTCCTACGAGCAGTACTTC
TRBV19	-	TRBD1	TRBJ1-5	CASTSLRDRVNQPQHF	TGTGCCAGTACTTCACTCCGGGACAGAGTTAATCAGCCCCAGCATTTT
TRBV11-2	-	TRBD1	TRBJ2-7	CASSSATGFYEQYF	TGTGCCAGCAGCTCAGCGACAGGGTTCTACGAGCAGTACTTC
TRBV2	-	-	TRBJ1-5	CASSENQARGNQPQHF	TGTGCCAGCAGTGAAAATCAGGCCAGAGGCAATCAGCCCCAGCATTTT
TRBV6-6	-	TRBD1	TRBJ1-2	CASSYSGQANTYGYTF	TGTGCCAGCAGTTACTCGGGACAGGCCAATACTTATGGCTACACCTTC
TRBV27	once	TRBD2	TRBJ2-3	CASSLGLASTDTQYF	TGTGCCAGCAGCCTTGGACTAGCGAGCACAGATACGCAGTATTTT
TRBV2	-	TRBD2	TRBJ2-1	CASSEVAGSYNEQFF	TGTGCCAGCAGTGAGGTAGCGGGGAGCTACAATGAGCAGTTCTTC
TRBV5-1	once	TRBD1	TRBJ2-5	CASSLAVTGDRETQYF	TGCGCCAGCAGCTTGGCTGTGACAGGGGATCGAGAGACCCAGTACTTC
TRBV30	-	-	TRBJ2-5	CAWGLANQETQYF	TGTGCCTGGGGGCTCGCCAACCAAGAGACCCAGTACTTC
TRBV4-1	once	-	TRBJ1-1	CASSQDPGVLFTEAFF	TGCGCCAGCAGCCAAGATCCGGGGGTCCTTTTCACTGAAGCTTTCTTT
TRBV6-1	-	-	TRBJ2-3	CASSLQSSGADTQYF	TGTGCCAGCAGTTTACAGAGCTCCGGGGCAGATACGCAGTATTTT
TRBV7-9	-	-	TRBJ2-1	CASSRGMGQIYNEQFF	TGTGCCAGCAGCCGCGGGATGGGACAGATCTACAATGAGCAGTTCTTC
TRBV27	-	TRBD2	TRBJ2-5	CASSRGLAGGSETQYF	TGTGCCAGCAGTCGCGGACTAGCGGGAGGTTCAGAGACCCAGTACTTC
TRBV2	-	-	TRBJ2-1	CASSTEGPYNEQFF	TGTGCCAGCAGTACAGAAGGCCCATACAATGAGCAGTTCTTC
TRBV5-5	once	TRBD1	TRBJ2-7	CASSERQGARNEQYF	TGTGCCAGCAGCGAGAGACAGGGGGCGCGCAACGAGCAGTACTTC
TRBV9	-	TRBD1	TRBJ1-4	CASSVEEGAPEKLFF	TGTGCCAGCAGCGTAGAGGAGGGGGCCCCTGAAAAACTGTTTTTT
TRBV30	-	TRBD2	TRBJ2-3	CAWRVAGEGTDTQYF	TGTGCCTGGAGAGTGGCGGGAGAGGGCACAGATACGCAGTATTTT
TRBV5-1	-	TRBD1	TRBJ1-1	CASSPPDRGTEAFF	TGCGCCAGCAGCCCGCCCGACAGGGGGACTGAAGCTTTCTTT
TRBV6-6	-	TRBD1	TRBJ1-5	CASQGQGRSNQPQHF	TGTGCCAGTCAAGGACAGGGAAGGAGCAATCAGCCCCAGCATTTT
TRBV19	-	TRBD2	TRBJ2-1	CASSIGRGLAGVSSYNEQFF	TGTGCCAGTAGTATAGGGAGGGGGCTAGCGGGAGTTAGCTCCTACAATGAGCAGTTCTTC
TRBV6-6	-	TRBD2	TRBJ2-5	CASRTGTSEVQYF	TGTGCCAGCAGAACCGGGACTAGCGAGGTCCAGTACTTC
TRBV6-4	-	TRBD2	TRBJ2-7	CASSEAGGNSYEQYF	TGTGCCAGCAGTGAAGCGGGAGGGAACTCCTACGAGCAGTACTTC
TRBV9	-	-	TRBJ2-3	CASSVDRTDTQYF	TGTGCCAGCAGCGTCGACAGAACAGATACGCAGTATTTT
TRBV6-4	-	-	TRBJ1-2	CASSDQVVNYGYTF	TGTGCCAGCAGTGACCAGGTGGTTAACTATGGCTACACCTTC
TRBV7-6	-	TRBD2	TRBJ2-2	CASSLDPSGGARNTGELFF	TGTGCCAGCAGCTTAGATCCTAGCGGGGGGGCGAGGAACACCGGGGAGCTGTTTTTT
TRBV19	-	-	TRBJ1-6	CASSWDTHSPLHF	TGTGCCAGTAGCTGGGACACCCATTCACCCCTCCACTTT
TRBV4-3	-	-	TRBJ2-7	CASSQDQASSYEQYF	TGCGCCAGCAGCCAAGATCAGGCTTCTTCTTACGAGCAGTACTTC
TRBV4-1	-	TRBD1	TRBJ2-1	CASSQGDRGRDNEQFF	TGCGCCAGCAGCCAGGGTGACAGGGGGAGAGACAATGAGCAGTTCTTC
TRBV19	once	TRBD1	TRBJ1-1	CASRFSSGGKENTEAFF	TGTGCCAGTAGATTCTCCTCAGGGGGGAAAGAGAACACTGAAGCTTTCTTT
TRBV2	-	TRBD1	TRBJ1-2	CASSDTGAYGYTF	TGTGCCAGCAGTGATACAGGGGCCTATGGCTACACCTTC
TRBV5-1	few	TRBD1	TRBJ1-6	CASSLDRGYGTLHF	TGCGCCAGCAGCTTGGACAGGGGCTATGGAACCCTCCACTTT
TRBV19	once	-	TRBJ1-5	CASTQNDRRSQPQHF	TGTGCCAGTACCCAAAATGACAGGCGGAGTCAGCCCCAGCATTTT
TRBV2	-	-	TRBJ1-2	CASRQGSYGYTF	TGTGCCAGCAGACAGGGAAGTTATGGCTACACCTTC
TRBV19	-	-	TRBJ1-5	CASRKVTETRNQPQHF	TGTGCCAGTAGGAAAGTGACAGAGACGCGCAATCAGCCCCAGCATTTT
TRBV2	-	-	TRBJ1-1	CASRQDTEAFF	TGTGCCAGCAGACAGGACACTGAAGCTTTCTTT
TRBV4-2	-	-	TRBJ1-2	CASSQLEAGVGSHTF	TGTGCCAGCAGCCAGCTGGAGGCGGGAGTGGGTTCCCACACCTTC
TRBV29-1	-	-	TRBJ2-5	CSVEQQETQYF	TGCAGCGTTGAACAGCAAGAGACCCAGTACTTC
TRBV6-4	few	TRBD2	TRBJ2-2	CASSDSTSGDTGELFF	TGTGCCAGCAGTGACTCTACTAGCGGAGACACCGGGGAGCTGTTTTTT
TRBV7-2	-	TRBD1	TRBJ2-3	CASSLWTGGTDTQYF	TGTGCCAGCAGCTTATGGACAGGGGGCACAGATACGCAGTATTTT